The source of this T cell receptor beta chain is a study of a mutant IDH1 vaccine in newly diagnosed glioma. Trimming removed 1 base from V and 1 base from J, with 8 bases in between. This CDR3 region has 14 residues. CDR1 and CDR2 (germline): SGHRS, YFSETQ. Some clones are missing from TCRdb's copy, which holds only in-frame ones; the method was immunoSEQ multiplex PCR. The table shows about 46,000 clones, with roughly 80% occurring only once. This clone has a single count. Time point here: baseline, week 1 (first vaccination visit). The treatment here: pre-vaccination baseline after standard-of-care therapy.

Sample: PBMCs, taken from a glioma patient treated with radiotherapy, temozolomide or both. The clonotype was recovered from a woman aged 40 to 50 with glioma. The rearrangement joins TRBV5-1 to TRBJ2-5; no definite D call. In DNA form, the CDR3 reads TGCGCCAGCAGCTTGAGTGCCGGCCAAGAGACCCAGTACTTC. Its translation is CASSLSAGQETQYF.